This record concerns one T cell receptor (beta chain) sequence. Its antigen is still unknown. These data come from a study of cytomegalovirus exposure and HLA in healthy donors. Nominally healthy donors provided the samples, though records likely missed some immune exposures. The PCR contained 60 Vbeta and 13 Jbeta primers. Sequencing was performed with immunoSEQ multiplex PCR; in TCRdb, only in-frame clones are kept and a portion is missing. The table lists over 150,000 clones, 65% to 85% of them singletons. The CDR3 totals 14 residues. Germline assignment: CDR1 SGHRS and CDR2 YFSETQ. V was cut by 0 bases and J by 6 bases, with 13 bases left in between. Findings of the study overall: Relative to equally common others, HLA-associated TCR beta chains showed greater clonal expansion in a later analysis.

Sequencing used PBMCs. This TCR was recovered from a woman under 30 in good health and CMV-seronegative. The chain uses TRBV5-1 and TRBJ2-7, with D perhaps TRBD2 (5 bases). CDR3 bases: TGCGCCAGCAGCTTGGCCGAGACTACTTGCGAGCAGTACTTC. It specifies CASSLAETTCEQYF.